This TCR beta chain was sequenced during a study of shared clonotypes between healthy human individuals. Deep was the level used in running the assay. TCRdb's table, derived via immunoSEQ multiplex PCR, lists solely in-frame clones and lacks some. In the table there are about 2.1 million clones, under 95% of which are singletons. Positively selected for CCR7, the CD45RO-negative cells used as naive CD8 cells excluded terminally differentiated effector memory CD45RA+ cells. The sequenced sample consisted of naive CD8+ T cells from PBMCs. The receptor's source is a young man in good health. Some clones in this sample may be carry-over from other donors' samples.

Here the CDR3 DNA reads TGTGCCATCAGTGACGGCGGGATAAGCACAGATACGCAGTATTTT. Translation: CAISDGGISTDTQYF. The chain links TRBV10-3 to TRBJ2-3; possibly TRBD2 for D (6 bases). The V gene lost 3 bases and the J gene lost 0 bases, with 10 bases spanning the gap. CDR3 length equals 15 residues. Germline values: CDR1 ENHRY, CDR2 SYGVKD.